This TCR beta chain was identified in a study of neurological immune-mediated disorders. Findings and limits, study-wide: Phylogenetic grouping assigned the repertoires of 18 of 34 multiple sclerosis patients to a single related-CDR3 cluster, representing a possible signature.

At least ten counts were recorded for this clonotype. Its specificity is unknown. CDR1 and CDR2 (germline): SGDLS, YYNGEE. CDR3 size: 14 residues. V was cut by 0 bases and J by 2 bases, with 9 bases left in between. TCRdb recomputed calls from the 5' RACE reads with MiXCR, one row per CDR3 protein. The sample lists 55,000 to 65,000 distinct CDR3 sequences; about 4% were seen once. V gene TRBV9 combines with J gene TRBJ2-7; no firm D call. Sequencing used PBMCs. The clonotype comes from a woman aged 45-60 years with multiple sclerosis. CDR3 protein: CASSVEPVTYEQYF. CDR3 nucleotide sequence: TGTGCCAGCAGCGTAGAGCCCGTCACCTACGAGCAGTACTTC.